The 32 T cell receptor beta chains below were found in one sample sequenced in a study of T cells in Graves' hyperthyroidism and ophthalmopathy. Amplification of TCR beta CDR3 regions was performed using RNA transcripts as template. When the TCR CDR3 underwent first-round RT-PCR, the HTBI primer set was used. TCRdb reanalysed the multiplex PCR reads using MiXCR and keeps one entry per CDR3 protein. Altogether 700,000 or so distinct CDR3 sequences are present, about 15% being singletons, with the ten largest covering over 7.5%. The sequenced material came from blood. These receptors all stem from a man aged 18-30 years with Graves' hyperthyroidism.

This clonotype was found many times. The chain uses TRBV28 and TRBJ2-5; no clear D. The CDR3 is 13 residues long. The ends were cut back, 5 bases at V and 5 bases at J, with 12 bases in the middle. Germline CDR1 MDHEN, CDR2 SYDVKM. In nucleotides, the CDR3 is TGTGCCAGCAGTCCTCGGTTGGAGGAGACCCAGTACTTC. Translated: CASSPRLEETQYF.

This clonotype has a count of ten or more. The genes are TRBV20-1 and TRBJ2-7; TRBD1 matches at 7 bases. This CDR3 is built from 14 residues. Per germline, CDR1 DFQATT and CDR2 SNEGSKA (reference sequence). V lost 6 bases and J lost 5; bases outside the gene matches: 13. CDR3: CSAARTGKTDEQYF. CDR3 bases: TGCAGTGCAGCCCGGACAGGTAAAACCGACGAGCAGTACTTC.

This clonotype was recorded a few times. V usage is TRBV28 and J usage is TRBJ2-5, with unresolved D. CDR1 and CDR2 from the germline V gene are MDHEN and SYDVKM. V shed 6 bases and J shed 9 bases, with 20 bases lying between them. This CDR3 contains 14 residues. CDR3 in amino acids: CASSLPGLVDAQYF. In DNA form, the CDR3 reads TGTGCCAGCAGCCTACCGGGCCTGGTCGACGCCCAGTACTTC.

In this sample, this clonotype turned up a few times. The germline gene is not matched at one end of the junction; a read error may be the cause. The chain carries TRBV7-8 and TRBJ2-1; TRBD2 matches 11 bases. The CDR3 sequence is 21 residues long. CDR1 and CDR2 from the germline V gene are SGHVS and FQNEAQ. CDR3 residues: CASSQDLGSGRALSSYNEQFF. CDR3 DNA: TGCGCCAGCAGCCAAGATCTTGGTAGCGGGAGGGCCTTGAGCTCCTACAATGAGCAGTTCTTC.

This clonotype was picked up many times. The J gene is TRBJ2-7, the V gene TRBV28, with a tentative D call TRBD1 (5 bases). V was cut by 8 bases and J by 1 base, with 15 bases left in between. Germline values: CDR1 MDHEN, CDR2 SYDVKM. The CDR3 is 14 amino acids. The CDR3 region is CASRMTVNSYEQYF. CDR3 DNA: TGTGCCAGCCGTATGACAGTTAATTCCTACGAGCAGTACTTC.

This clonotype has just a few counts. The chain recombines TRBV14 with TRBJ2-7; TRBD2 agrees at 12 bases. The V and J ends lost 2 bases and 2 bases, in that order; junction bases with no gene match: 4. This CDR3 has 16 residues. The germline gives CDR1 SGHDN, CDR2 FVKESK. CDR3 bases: TGTGCCAGCAGCCAACTCGGACTAGCGGGAACCTACGAGCAGTACTTC. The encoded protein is CASSQLGLAGTYEQYF.

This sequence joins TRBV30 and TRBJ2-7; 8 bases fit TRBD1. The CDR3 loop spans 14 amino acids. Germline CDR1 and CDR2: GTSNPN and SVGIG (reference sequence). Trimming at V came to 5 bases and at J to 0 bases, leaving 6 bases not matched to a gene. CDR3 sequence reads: CAWDDRGSSYEQYF. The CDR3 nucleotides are TGTGCCTGGGACGACAGGGGTTCCTCCTACGAGCAGTACTTC.

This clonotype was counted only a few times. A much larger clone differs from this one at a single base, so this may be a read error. In DNA form, the CDR3 reads TGTGCCGGCAGGCATGGGGGGGGAGATACGCAGTATTTT. Translated: CAGRHGGGDTQYF. V and J are TRBV7-8 and TRBJ2-3; 7 bases are a match to TRBD2. CDR3 size: 13 residues. Germline CDR1 is SGHVS and CDR2 is FQNEAQ. The complete variable domain, with remaining parts taken from reference TRBV7-8 and TRBJ2-3, reads GAGVSQSPRYKVAKRGQDVALRCDPISGHVSLFWYQQALGQGPEFLTYFQNEAQLDKSGLPSDRFFAERPEGSVSTLKIQRTQQEDSAVYLCAGRHGGGDTQYFGPGTRLTVL.

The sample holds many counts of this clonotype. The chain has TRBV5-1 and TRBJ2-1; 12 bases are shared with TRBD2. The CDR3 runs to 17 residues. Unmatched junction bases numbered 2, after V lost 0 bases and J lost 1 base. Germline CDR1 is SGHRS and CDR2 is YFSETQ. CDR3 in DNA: TGCGCCAGCAGCTTGGGACTAGCGGGAGAGTCCTACAATGAGCAGTTCTTC. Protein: CASSLGLAGESYNEQFF.

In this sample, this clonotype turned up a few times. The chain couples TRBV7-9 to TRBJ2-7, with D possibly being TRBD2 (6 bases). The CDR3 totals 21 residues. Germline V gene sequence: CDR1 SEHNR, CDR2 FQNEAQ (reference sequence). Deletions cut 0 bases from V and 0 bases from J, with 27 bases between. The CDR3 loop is CASSLAQRPFGWGEDSYEQYF. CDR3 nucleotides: TGTGCCAGCAGCTTAGCGCAGAGGCCTTTTGGATGGGGGGAGGACTCCTACGAGCAGTACTTC.

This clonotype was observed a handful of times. The CDR3 region is CSARGGGGNYGYTF. The CDR3 coding sequence is TGCAGTGCTAGAGGGGGGGGGGGTAACTATGGCTACACCTTC. The chain combines TRBV20-1 with TRBJ1-2; the D gene is possibly TRBD1 (5 bases). This CDR3 is built from 14 residues. Germline V CDR1 and CDR2: DFQATT, SNEGSKA (reference sequence). The V and J ends lost 1 base and 1 base respectively, with 10 bases between them.

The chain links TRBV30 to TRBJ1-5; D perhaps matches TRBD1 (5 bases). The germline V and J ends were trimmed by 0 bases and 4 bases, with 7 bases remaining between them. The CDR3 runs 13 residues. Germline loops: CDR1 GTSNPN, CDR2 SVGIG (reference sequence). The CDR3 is CAWSVTANQPQHF. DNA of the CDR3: TGTGCCTGGAGTGTGACAGCGAATCAGCCCCAGCATTTT.

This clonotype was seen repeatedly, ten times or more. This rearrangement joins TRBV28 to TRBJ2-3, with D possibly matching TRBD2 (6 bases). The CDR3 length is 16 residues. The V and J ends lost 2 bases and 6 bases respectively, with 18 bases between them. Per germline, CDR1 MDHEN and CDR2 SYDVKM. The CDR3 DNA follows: TGTGCCAGCAGTTTAATGGAGGCCACTGGGGGGGATACGCAGTATTTT. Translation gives CASSLMEATGGDTQYF. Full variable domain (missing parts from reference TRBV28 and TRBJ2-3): DVKVTQSSRYLVKRTGEKVFLECVQDMDHENMFWYRQDPGLGLRLIYFSYDVKMKEKGDIPEGYSVSREKKERFSLILESASTNQTSMYLCASSLMEATGGDTQYFGPGTRLTVL.

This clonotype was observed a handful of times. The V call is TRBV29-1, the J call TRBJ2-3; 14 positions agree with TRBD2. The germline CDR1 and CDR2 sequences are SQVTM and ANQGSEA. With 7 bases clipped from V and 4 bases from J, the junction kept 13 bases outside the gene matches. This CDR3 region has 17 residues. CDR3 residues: CSAPGLAGVHRPDTQYF. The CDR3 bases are TGCAGCGCTCCGGGACTAGCGGGAGTACACCGTCCAGATACGCAGTATTTT.

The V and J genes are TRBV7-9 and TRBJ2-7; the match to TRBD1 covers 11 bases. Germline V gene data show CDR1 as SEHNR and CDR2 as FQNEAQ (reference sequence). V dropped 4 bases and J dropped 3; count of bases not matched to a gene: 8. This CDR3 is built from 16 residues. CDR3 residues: CASSSWTGGGYYEQYF. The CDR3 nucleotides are TGTGCCAGCAGCTCCTGGACAGGGGGCGGCTACTACGAGCAGTACTTC.

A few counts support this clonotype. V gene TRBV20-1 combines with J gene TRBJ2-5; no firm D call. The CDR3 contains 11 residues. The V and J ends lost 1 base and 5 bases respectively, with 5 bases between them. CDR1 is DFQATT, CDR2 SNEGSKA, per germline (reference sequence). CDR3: CSARAPETQYF. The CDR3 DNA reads TGCAGTGCTAGAGCCCCGGAGACCCAGTACTTC.

CDR3 loop: CASSPKARVSLSSGIYNEQFF. CDR3 nucleotides: TGTGCCAGCAGCCCAAAGGCCAGGGTTTCTCTTTCTAGCGGGATATACAATGAGCAGTTCTTC. The V call is TRBV7-3, the J call TRBJ2-1, with 9 bases matching TRBD2. The germline gives CDR1 SGHTA, CDR2 FQGTGA. V lost 5 bases to trimming and J lost 4 bases; unmatched junction nucleotides: 24. The length of the CDR3 is 21 residues.

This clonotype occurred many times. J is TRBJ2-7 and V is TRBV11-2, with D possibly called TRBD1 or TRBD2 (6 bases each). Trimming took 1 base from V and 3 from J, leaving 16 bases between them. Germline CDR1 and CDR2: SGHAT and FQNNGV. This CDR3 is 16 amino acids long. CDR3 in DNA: TGTGCCAGCAGCTTAGGTACGGGGGCTCCAGACTACGAGCAGTACTTC. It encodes CASSLGTGAPDYEQYF.

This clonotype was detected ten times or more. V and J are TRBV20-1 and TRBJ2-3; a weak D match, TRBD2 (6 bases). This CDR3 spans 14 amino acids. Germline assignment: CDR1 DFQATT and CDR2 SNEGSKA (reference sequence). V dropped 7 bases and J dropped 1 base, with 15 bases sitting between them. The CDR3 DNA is TGCAGTGATAGCGGACTTCACCGCACAGATACGCAGTATTTT. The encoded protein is CSDSGLHRTDTQYF.

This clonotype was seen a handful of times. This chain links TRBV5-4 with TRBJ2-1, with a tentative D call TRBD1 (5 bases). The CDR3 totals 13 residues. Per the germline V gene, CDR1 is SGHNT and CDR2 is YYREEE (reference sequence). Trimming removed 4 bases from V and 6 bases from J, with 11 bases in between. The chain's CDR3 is CASSQGSPNEQFF. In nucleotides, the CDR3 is TGTGCCAGCAGCCAGGGCAGCCCCAATGAGCAGTTCTTC.

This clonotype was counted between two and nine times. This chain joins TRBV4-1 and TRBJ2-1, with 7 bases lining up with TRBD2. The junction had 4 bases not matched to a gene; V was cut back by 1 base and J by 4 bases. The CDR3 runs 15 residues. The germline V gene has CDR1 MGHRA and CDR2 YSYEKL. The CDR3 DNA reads TGCGCCAGCAGCCAAGCCGGGGGGAAGTACAATGAGCAGTTCTTC. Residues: CASSQAGGKYNEQFF.

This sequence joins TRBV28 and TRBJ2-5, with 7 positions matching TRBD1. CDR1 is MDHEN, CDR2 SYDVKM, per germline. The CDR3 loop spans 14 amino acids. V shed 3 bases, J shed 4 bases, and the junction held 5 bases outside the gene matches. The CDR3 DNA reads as TGTGCCAGCAGTTTTCAGGGGGTCGGAGAGACCCAGTACTTC. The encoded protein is CASSFQGVGETQYF.

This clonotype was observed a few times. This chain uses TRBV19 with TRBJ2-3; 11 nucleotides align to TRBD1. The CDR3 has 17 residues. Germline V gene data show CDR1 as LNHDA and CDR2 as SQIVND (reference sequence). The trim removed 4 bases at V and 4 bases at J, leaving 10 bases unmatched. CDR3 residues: CASSNPRTGGGPDTQYF. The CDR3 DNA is TGTGCCAGTAGTAACCCCAGGACAGGGGGCGGCCCAGATACGCAGTATTTT.

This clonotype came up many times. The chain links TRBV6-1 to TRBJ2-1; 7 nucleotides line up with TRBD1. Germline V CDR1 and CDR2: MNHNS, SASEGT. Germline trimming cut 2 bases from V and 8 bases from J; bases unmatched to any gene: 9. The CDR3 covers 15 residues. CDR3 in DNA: TGTGCCAGCAGTGAAAGGACAGGTCTCCGGTATGAGCAGTTCTTC. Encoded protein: CASSERTGLRYEQFF.

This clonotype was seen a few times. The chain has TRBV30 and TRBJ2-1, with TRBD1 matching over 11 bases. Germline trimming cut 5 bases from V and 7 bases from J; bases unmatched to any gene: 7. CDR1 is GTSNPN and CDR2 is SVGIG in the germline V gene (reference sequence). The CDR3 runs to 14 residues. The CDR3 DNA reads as TGTGCCTGGGGGACAGGGGGAGTGAGGAATGAGCAGTTCTTC. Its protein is CAWGTGGVRNEQFF.

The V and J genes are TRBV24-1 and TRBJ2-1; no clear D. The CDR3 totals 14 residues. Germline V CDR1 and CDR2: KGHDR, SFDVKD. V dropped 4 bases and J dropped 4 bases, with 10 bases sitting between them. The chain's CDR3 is CATSESDGYNEQFF. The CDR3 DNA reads TGTGCCACCAGTGAATCTGACGGGTACAATGAGCAGTTCTTC.

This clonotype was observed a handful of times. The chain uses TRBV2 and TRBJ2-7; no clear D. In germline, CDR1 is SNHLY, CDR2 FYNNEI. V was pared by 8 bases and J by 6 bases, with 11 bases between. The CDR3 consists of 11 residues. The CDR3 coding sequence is TGTGCCAGCGATCGAAGGGCCGAGCAGTACTTC. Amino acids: CASDRRAEQYF.

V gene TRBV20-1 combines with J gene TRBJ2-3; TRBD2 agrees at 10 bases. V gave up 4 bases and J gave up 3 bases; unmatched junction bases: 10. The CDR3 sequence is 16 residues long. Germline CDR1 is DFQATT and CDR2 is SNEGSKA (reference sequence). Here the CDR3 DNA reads TGCAGTGCTAAAACCCCAGGACTAGCGGCGACAGATACGCAGTATTTT. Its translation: CSAKTPGLAATDTQYF.

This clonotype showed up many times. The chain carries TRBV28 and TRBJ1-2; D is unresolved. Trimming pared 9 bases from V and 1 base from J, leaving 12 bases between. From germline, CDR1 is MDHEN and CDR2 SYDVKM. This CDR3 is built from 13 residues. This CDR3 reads CASGGRVNYGYTF. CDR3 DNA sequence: TGTGCCAGTGGAGGGCGAGTTAACTATGGCTACACCTTC.

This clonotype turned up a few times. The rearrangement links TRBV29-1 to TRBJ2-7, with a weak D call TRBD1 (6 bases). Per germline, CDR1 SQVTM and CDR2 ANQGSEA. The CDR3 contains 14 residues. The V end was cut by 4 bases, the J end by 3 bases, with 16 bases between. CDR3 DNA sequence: TGCAGCGTTGTCGTAGGGACACCCGACTACGAGCAGTACTTC. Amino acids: CSVVVGTPDYEQYF.

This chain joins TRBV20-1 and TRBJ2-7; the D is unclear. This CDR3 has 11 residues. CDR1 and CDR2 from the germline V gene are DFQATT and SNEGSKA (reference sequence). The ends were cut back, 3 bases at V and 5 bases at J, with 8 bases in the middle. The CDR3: CSASGNNEQYF. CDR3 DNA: TGCAGTGCTAGCGGAAACAACGAGCAGTACTTC.

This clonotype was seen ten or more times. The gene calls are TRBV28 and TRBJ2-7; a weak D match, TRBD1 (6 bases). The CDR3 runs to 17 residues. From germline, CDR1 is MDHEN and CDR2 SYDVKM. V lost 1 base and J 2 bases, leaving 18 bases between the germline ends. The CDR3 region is CASSLFKGVLKPYEQYF. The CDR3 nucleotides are TGTGCCAGCAGTTTATTTAAGGGGGTACTGAAACCCTACGAGCAGTACTTC.